This T cell receptor beta chain was sequenced for a study of PD-L1 blockade in urothelial cancer. Study-wide context: Patients arrived having already received 0 to 3 prior chemotherapy regimens. Whole-study results and caveats: Pretreatment TCR clonality in blood under the median foretold superior survival.

Germline V gene lookup returns CDR1 LGHNA and CDR2 YNFKEQ. The CDR3 totals 16 residues. Unmatched junction bases numbered 6, after V lost 4 bases and J lost 0 bases. Synthetic TCR analog templates were spiked into each PCR. TCRdb's table, derived via immunoSEQ multiplex PCR, lists solely in-frame clones and lacks some. The data show roughly 48,000 clones, over 70% seen once. Diagnoses among patients were locally advanced or metastatic urothelial carcinoma. Details on this clone: Its antigen remains unknown.

The TCR sequence derives from a man in his forties with urothelial cancer. This chain joins TRBV4-2 and TRBJ2-3; 8 positions match TRBD1. The input for sequencing was PBMCs, taken around atezolizumab (anti-PD-L1) treatment. The CDR3 DNA reads TGTGCCAGCAGCCGTCAGGGGGCATCTAGCACAGATACGCAGTATTTT. Protein sequence: CASSRQGASSTDTQYF.